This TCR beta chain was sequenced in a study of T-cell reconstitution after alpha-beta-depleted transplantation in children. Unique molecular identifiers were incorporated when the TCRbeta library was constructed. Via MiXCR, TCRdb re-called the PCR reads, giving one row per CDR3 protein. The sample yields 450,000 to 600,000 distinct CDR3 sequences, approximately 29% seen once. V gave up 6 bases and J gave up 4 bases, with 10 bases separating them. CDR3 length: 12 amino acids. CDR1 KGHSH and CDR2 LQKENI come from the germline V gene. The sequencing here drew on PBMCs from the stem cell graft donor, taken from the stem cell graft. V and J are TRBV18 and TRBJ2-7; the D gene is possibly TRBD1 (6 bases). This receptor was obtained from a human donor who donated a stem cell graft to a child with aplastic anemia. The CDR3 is CASSRDIYEQYV. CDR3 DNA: TGTGCCAGCTCCCGGGACATTTACGAGCAGTACGTC.